Listed here is a single T cell receptor (beta chain). These data originate in a study of CD8 T cells in Susac syndrome. Reverse transcription of about 0.5 to 1 ug RNA was carried out with random hexamers. TCRdb re-derived calls from the immunoSEQ multiplex PCR reads in MiXCR, one entry per CDR3 protein. The table includes about 210,000 distinct CDR3 sequences, around 96% detected once. This CDR3 is built from 16 residues. V lost 0 bases and J 2 bases, leaving 13 bases between the germline ends. Germline V gene lookup returns CDR1 SGDLS and CDR2 YYNGEE. The source material was CD4+ T cells from PBMCs. V gene TRBV9 combines with J gene TRBJ2-3; D possibly corresponds to TRBD2 (6 bases). The sequence was collected from a human donor with multiple sclerosis. For the CDR3, the DNA is TGTGCCAGCAGCGTAGGCCCAGCGGGTGCCACAGATACGCAGTATTTT. Its translation: CASSVGPAGATDTQYF.